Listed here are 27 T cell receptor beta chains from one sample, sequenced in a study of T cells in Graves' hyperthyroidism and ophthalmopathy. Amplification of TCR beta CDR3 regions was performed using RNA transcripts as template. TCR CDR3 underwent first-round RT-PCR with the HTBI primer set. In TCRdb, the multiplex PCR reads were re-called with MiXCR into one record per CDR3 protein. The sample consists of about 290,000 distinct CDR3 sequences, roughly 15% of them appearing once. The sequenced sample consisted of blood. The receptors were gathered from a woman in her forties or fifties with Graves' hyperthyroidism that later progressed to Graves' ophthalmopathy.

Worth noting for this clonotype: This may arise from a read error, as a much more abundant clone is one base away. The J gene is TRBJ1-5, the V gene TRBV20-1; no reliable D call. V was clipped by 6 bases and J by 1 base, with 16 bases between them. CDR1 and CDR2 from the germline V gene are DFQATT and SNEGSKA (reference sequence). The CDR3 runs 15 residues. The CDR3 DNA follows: TGCAGTGCCGAGGACCTATTAAGCAGCAATCAGCCCCAGCATTTT. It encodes CSAEDLLSSNQPQHF.

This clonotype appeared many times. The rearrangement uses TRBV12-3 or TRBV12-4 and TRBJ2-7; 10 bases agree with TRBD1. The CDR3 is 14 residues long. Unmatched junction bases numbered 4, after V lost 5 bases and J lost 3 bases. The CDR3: CASSEGTGDYEQYF. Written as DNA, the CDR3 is TGTGCCAGCAGTGAAGGGACAGGGGACTACGAGCAGTACTTC.

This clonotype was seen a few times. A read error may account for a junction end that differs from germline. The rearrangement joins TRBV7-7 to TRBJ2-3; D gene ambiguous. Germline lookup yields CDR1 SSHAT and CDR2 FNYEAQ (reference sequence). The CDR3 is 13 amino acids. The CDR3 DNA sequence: TGTGCTAGCAGCCGGGCGTGGACAGATACGCAGTATTTT. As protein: CASSRAWTDTQYF.

The CDR3 loop is CASSNRGDEQFF. The CDR3 DNA follows: TGTGCCAGCAGTAACAGGGGCGATGAGCAGTTCTTC. The rearrangement joins TRBV12-3 or TRBV12-4 to TRBJ2-1, with TRBD1 matching over 7 bases. V gave up 5 bases and J gave up 8 bases; unmatched junction bases: 3. The CDR3 contains 12 residues.

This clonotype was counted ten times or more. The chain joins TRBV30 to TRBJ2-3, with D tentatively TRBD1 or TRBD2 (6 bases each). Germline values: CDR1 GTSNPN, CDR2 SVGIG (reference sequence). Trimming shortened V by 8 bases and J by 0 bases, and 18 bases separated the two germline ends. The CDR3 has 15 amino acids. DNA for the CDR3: TGTGCCACTCACTCTGGGGGGCAGAGCACAGATACGCAGTATTTT. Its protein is CATHSGGQSTDTQYF.

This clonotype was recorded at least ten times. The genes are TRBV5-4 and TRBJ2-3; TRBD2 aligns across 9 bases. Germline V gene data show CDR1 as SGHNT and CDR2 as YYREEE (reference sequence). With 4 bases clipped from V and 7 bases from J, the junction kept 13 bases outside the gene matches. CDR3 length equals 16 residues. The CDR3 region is CASSPQKGGRANTQYF. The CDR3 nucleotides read TGTGCCAGCAGCCCCCAAAAGGGCGGGAGGGCAAATACGCAGTATTTT.

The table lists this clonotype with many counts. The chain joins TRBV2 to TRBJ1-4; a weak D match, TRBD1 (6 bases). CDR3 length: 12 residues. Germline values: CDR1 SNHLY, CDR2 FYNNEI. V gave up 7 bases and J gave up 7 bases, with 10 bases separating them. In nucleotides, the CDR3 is TGTGCCAGCATTCTACAGGGTGAAAAACTGTTTTTT. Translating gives CASILQGEKLFF. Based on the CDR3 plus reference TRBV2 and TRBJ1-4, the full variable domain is EPEVTQTPSHQVTQMGQEVILRCVPISNHLYFYWYRQILGQKVEFLVSFYNNEISEKSEIFDDQFSVERPDGSNFTLKIRSTKLEDSAMYFCASILQGEKLFFGSGTQLSVL.

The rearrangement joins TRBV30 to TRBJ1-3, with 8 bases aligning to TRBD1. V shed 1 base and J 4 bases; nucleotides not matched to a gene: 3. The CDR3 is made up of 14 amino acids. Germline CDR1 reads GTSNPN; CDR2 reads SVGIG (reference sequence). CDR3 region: CAWSAGQVGNTIYF. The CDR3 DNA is TGTGCCTGGAGTGCGGGACAGGTGGGAAACACCATATATTTT.

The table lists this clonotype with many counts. The chain's CDR3 is CAISDQGLNTEAFF. CDR3 coding DNA: TGTGCCATCAGTGACCAGGGATTGAACACTGAAGCTTTCTTT. The V gene is TRBV10-3, the J gene TRBJ1-1; D may be TRBD1 (5 bases). Trimming took 3 bases from V and 0 from J, leaving 8 bases between them. There are 14 residues in the CDR3. The germline gives CDR1 ENHRY, CDR2 SYGVKD.

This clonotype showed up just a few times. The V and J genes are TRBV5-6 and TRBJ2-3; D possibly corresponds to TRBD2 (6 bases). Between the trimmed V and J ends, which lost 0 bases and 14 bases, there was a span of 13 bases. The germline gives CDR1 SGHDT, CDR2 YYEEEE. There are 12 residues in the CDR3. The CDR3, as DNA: TGTGCCAGCAGCTTGGGGCGGGGTCGGAGGTATTTT. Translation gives CASSLGRGRRYF.

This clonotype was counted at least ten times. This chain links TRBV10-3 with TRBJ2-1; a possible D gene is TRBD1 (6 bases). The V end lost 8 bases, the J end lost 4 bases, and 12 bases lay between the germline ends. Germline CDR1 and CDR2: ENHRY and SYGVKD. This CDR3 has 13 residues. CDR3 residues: CAIAEQGYNEQFF. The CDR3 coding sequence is TGTGCCATCGCGGAACAGGGTTACAATGAGCAGTTCTTC.

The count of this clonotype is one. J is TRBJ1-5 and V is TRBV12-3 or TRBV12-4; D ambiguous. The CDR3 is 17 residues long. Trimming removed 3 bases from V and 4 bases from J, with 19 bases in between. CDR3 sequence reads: CASSFDLGIRSNQPQHF. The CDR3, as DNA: TGTGCCAGCAGTTTTGATCTGGGAATCAGGTCTAATCAGCCCCAGCATTTT.

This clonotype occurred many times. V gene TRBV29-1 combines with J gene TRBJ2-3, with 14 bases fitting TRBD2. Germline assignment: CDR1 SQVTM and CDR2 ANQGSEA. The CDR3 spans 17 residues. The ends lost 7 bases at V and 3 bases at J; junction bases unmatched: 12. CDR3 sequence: CSAKTSGRASWTDTQYF. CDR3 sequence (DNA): TGCAGCGCCAAGACTAGCGGGAGGGCTTCGTGGACAGATACGCAGTATTTT.

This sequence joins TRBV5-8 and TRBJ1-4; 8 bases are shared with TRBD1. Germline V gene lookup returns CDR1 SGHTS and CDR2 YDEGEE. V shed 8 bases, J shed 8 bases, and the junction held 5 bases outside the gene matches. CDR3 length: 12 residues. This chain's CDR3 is CARGQGNEKLFF. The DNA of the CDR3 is TGTGCCAGAGGACAGGGTAACGAAAAACTGTTTTTT. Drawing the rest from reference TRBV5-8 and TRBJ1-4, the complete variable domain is EAGVTQSPTHLIKTRGQQATLRCSPISGHTSVYWYQQALGLGLQFLLWYDEGEERNRGNFPPRFSGRQFPNYSSELNVNALELEDSALYLCARGQGNEKLFFGSGTQLSVL.

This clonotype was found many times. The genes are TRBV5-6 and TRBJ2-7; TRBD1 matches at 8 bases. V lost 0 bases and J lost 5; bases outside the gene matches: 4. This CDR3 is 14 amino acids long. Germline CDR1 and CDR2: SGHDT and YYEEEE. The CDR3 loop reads CASSLGTGLHEQYF. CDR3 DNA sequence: TGTGCCAGCAGCTTGGGGACAGGGCTCCACGAGCAGTACTTC.

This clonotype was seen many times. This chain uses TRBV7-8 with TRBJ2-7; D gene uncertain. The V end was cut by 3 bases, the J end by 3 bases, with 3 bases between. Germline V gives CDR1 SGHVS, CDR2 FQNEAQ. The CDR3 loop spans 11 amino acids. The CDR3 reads CASSLFYEQYF. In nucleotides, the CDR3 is TGTGCCAGCAGCTTGTTCTACGAGCAGTACTTC.

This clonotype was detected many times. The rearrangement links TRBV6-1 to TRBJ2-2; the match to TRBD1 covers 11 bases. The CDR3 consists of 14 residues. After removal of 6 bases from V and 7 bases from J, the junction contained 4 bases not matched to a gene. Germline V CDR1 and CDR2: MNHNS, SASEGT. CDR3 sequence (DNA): TGTGCCAGCAGCTCCGGGACAGGGGGCGGGGAGCTGTTTTTT. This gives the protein CASSSGTGGGELFF.

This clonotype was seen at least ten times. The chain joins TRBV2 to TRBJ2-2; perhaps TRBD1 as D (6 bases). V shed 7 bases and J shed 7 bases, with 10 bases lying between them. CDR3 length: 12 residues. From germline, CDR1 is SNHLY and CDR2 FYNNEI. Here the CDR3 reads CASKIQGGELFF. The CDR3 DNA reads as TGTGCCAGCAAGATACAGGGCGGGGAGCTGTTTTTT.

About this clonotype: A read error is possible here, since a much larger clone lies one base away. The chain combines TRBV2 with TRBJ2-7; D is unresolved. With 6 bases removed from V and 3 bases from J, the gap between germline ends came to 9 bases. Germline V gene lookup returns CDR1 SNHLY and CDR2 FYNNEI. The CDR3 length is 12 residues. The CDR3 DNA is TGTGCCAGCAGAACGACCCTCTACGAGCAGTACTTC. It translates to CASRTTLYEQYF.

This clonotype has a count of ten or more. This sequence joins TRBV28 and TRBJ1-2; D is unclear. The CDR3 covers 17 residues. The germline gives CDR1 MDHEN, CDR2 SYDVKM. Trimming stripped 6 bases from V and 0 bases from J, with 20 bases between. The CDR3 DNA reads TGTGCCAGCAGCCTACCTTTTGGCCCCTTAGCTAACTATGGCTACACCTTC. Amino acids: CASSLPFGPLANYGYTF.

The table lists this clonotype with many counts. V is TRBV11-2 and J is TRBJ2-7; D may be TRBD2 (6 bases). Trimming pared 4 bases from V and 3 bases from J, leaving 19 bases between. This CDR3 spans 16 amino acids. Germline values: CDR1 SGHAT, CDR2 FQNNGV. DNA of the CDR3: TGTGCCAGCAGCTACCACCCTCAGCGGGCGATCTACGAGCAGTACTTC. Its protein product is CASSYHPQRAIYEQYF.

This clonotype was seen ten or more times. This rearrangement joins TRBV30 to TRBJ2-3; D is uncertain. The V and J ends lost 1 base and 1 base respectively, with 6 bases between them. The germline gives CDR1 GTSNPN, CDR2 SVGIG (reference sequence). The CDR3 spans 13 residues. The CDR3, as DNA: TGTGCCTGGAGTGATGGTGGCACAGATACGCAGTATTTT. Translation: CAWSDGGTDTQYF. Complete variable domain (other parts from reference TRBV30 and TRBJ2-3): SQTIHQWPATLVQPVGSPLSLECTVEGTSNPNLYWYRQAAGRGLQLLFYSVGIGQISSEVPQNLSASRPQDRQFILSSKKLLLSDSGFYLCAWSDGGTDTQYFGPGTRLTVL.

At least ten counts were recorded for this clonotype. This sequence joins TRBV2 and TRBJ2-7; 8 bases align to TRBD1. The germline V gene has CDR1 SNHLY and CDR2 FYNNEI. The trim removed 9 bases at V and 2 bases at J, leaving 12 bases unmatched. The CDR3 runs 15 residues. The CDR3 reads CAREITGTGTYEQYF. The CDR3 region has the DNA TGTGCCAGAGAGATTACCGGGACAGGAACCTACGAGCAGTACTTC. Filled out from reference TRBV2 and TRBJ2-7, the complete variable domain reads EPEVTQTPSHQVTQMGQEVILRCVPISNHLYFYWYRQILGQKVEFLVSFYNNEISEKSEIFDDQFSVERPDGSNFTLKIRSTKLEDSAMYFCAREITGTGTYEQYFGPGTRLTVT.

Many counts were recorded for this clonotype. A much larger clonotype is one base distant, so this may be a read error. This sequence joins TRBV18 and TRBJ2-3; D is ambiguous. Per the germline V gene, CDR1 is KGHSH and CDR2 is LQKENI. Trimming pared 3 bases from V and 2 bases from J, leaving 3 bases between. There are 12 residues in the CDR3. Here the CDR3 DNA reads TGTGCCAGCTCACCCTTCACAGATACGCAGTATTTT. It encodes CASSPFTDTQYF.

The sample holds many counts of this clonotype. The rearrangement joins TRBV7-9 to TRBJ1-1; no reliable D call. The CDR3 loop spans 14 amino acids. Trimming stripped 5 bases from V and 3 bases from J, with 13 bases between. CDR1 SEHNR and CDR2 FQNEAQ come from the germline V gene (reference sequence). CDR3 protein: CASSPIAGYTEAFF. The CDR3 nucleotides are TGTGCCAGCAGCCCCATCGCGGGTTACACTGAAGCTTTCTTT.

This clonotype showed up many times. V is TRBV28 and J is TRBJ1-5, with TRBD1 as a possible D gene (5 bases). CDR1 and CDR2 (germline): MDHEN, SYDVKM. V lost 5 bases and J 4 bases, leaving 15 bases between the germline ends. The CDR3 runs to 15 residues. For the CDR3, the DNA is TGTGCCAGCAGTCCACCAGGGATGGGGAATCAGCCCCAGCATTTT. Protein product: CASSPPGMGNQPQHF.

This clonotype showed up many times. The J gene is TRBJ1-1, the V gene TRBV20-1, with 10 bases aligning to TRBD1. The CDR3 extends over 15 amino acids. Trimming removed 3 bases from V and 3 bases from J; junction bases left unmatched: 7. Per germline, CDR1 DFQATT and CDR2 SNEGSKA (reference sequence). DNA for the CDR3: TGCAGTGCTAGGCGGACAGGGGGGAGGGACACTGAAGCTTTCTTT. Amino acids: CSARRTGGRDTEAFF.